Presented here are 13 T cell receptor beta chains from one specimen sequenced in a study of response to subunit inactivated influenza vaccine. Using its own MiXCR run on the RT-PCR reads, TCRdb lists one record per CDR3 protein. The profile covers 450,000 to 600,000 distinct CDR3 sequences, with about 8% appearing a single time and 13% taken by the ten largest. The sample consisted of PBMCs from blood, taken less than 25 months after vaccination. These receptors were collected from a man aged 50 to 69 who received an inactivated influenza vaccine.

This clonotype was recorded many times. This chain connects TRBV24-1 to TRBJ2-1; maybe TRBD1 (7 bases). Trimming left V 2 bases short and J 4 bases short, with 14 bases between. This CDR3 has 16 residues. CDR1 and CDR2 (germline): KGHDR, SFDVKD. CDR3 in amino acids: CATSDSQGGRYNEQFF. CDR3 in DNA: TGTGCCACCAGTGATTCTCAGGGGGGAAGATACAATGAGCAGTTCTTC.

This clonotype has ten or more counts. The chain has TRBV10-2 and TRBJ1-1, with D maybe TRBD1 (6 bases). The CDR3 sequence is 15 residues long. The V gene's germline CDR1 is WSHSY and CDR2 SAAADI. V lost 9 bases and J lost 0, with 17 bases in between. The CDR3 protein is CASKQGPLMNTEAFF. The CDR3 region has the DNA TGCGCCAGTAAACAGGGCCCCCTCATGAACACTGAAGCTTTCTTT.

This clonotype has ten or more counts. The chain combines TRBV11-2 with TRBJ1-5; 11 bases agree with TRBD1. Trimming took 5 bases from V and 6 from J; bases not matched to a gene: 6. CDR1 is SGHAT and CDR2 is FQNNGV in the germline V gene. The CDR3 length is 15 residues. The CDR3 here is CASSPSDRGPQPQHF. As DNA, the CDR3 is TGTGCCAGCAGCCCGTCGGACAGGGGGCCTCAGCCCCAGCATTTT.

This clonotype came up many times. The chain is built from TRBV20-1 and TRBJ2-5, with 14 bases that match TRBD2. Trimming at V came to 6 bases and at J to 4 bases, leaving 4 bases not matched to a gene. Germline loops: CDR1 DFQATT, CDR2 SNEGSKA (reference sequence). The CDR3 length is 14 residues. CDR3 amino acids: CSAPGLAGVETQYF. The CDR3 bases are TGCAGTGCCCCGGGACTAGCGGGGGTAGAGACCCAGTACTTC.

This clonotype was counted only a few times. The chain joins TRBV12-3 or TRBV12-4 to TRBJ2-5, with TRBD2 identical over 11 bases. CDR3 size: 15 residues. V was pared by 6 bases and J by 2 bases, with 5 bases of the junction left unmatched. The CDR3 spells CASSTGTSGQETQYF. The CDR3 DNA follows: TGTGCCAGCAGCACCGGGACTAGCGGACAAGAGACCCAGTACTTC.

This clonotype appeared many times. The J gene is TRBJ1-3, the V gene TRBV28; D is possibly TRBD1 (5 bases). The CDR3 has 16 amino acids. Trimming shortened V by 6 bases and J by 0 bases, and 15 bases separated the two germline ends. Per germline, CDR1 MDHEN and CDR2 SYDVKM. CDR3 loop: CASSSPGHRSGNTIYF. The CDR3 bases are TGTGCCAGCAGCTCCCCCGGACACCGCTCTGGAAACACCATATATTTT.

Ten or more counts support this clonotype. The DNA for the CDR3 is TGTGCCAGCAGTCTAAATTGGAACACTGAAGCTTTCTTT. Encoded protein: CASSLNWNTEAFF. The V and J genes are TRBV27 and TRBJ1-1; D remains unclear. The CDR3 length is 13 residues. Trimming left V 5 bases short and J 1 base short, with 8 bases between. From germline, CDR1 is MNHEY and CDR2 SMNVEV (reference sequence).

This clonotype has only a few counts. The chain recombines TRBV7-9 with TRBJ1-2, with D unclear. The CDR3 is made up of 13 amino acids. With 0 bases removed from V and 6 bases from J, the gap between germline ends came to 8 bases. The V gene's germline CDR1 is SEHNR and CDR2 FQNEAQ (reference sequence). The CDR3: CASSLASLNGYTF. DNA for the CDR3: TGTGCCAGCAGCTTAGCCTCATTAAATGGCTACACCTTC.

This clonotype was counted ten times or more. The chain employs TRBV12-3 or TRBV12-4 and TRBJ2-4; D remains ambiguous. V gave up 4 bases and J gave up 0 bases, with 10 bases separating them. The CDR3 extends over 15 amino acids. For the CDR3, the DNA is TGTGCCAGCAGTTCAGGAGACCTAGCCAAAAACATTCAGTACTTC. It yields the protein CASSSGDLAKNIQYF.

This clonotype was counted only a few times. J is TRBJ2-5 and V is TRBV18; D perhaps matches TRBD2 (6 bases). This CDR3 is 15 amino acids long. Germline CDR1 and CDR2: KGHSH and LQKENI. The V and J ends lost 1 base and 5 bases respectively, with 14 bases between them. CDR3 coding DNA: TGTGCCAGCTCACCACGGTCGGGAGTCGGGGAGACCCAGTACTTC. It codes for CASSPRSGVGETQYF. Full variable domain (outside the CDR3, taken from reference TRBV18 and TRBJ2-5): NAGVMQNPRHLVRRRGQEARLRCSPMKGHSHVYWYRQLPEEGLKFMVYLQKENIIDESGMPKERFSAEFPKEGPSILRIQQVVRGDSAAYFCASSPRSGVGETQYFGPGTRLLVL.

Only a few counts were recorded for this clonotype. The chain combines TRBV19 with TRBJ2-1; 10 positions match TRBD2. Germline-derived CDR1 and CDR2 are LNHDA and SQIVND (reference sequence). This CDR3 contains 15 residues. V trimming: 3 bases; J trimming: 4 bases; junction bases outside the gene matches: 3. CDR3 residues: CASSIGTSAYNEQFF. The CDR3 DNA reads TGTGCCAGTAGTATCGGGACTAGCGCGTACAATGAGCAGTTCTTC.

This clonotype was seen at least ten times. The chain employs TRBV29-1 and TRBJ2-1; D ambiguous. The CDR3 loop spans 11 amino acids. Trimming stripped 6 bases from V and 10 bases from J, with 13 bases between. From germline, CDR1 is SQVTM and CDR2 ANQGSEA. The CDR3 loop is CSVKPGWEQFF. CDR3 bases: TGCAGCGTCAAGCCTGGCTGGGAGCAGTTCTTC.

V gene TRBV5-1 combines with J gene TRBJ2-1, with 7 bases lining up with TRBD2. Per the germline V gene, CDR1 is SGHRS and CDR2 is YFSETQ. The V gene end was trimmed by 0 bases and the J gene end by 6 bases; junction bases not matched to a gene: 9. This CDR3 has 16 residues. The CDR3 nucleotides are TGCGCCAGCAGCTTGGCCGGAGCGGGACTCGTCAATGAGCAGTTCTTC. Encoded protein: CASSLAGAGLVNEQFF.